Shown below are 5 T cell receptor beta chains from a single sample sequenced in a study of blood T cell repertoires in COVID-19. Assay used: immunoSEQ multiplex PCR; TCRdb lists only in-frame clones, some missing. The sample records about 220,000 clones, 82% being singletons. The sample consisted of peripheral blood. Receptors were obtained from a woman in her seventies with COVID-19, enrolled during active disease.

The chain has TRBV9 and TRBJ2-7, with 11 bases matching TRBD2. Germline loops: CDR1 SGDLS, CDR2 YYNGEE. The CDR3 has 18 residues. With 2 bases clipped from V and 0 bases from J, the junction kept 10 bases outside the gene matches. In DNA form, the CDR3 reads TGTGCCAGCAGCGTCCTTCCTTGGACTAGCGGGTCCTCCTACGAGCAGTACTTC. This codes for CASSVLPWTSGSSYEQYF.

V and J are TRBV28 and TRBJ2-7, with a weak D call TRBD1 (6 bases). This CDR3 is 16 amino acids long. CDR1 and CDR2 from the germline V gene are MDHEN and SYDVKM. The V gene lost 8 bases and the J gene lost 0 bases, with 20 bases spanning the gap. The CDR3 sequence is CASLTRNRASSYEQYF. In DNA form, the CDR3 reads TGTGCCAGCTTAACTCGTAACAGGGCCAGCTCCTACGAGCAGTACTTC.

The chain employs TRBV11-2 and TRBJ2-1, with D tentatively TRBD2 (5 bases). CDR1 SGHAT and CDR2 FQNNGV come from the germline V gene. The CDR3 has 17 residues. V was clipped by 1 base and J by 0 bases, with 13 bases between them. This chain's CDR3 is CASSLGRGLSSYNEQFF. Here the CDR3 DNA reads TGTGCCAGCAGCTTAGGACGCGGACTGAGCTCCTACAATGAGCAGTTCTTC.

The chain has TRBV15 and TRBJ2-3; D uncertain. This CDR3 comprises 13 residues. Germline V lookup: CDR1 LNHNV, CDR2 YYDKDF (reference sequence). V lost 0 bases to trimming and J lost 3 bases, with 4 bases between them. This CDR3 is CATSRDMTDTQYF. DNA of the CDR3: TGTGCCACCAGCAGAGATATGACAGATACGCAGTATTTT.

The chain couples TRBV19 to TRBJ1-2; the match to TRBD1 covers 7 bases. J lost 1 base, V lost 2 bases, and 7 bases had no gene match. From germline, CDR1 is LNHDA and CDR2 SQIVND (reference sequence). This CDR3 contains 16 residues. The CDR3 reads CASSIRGGQVNYGYTF. CDR3 coding DNA: TGTGCCAGTAGTATACGTGGAGGACAGGTTAACTATGGCTACACCTTC.